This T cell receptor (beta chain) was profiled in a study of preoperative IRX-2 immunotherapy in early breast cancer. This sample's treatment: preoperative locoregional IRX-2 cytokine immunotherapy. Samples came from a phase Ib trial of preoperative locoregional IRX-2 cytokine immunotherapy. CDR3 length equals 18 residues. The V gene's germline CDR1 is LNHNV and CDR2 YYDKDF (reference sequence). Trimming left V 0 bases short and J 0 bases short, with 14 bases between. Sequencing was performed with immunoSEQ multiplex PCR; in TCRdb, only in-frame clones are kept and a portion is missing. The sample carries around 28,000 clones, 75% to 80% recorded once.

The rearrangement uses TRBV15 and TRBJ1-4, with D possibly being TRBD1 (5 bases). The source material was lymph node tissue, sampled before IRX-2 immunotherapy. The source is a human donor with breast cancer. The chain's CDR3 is CATSRDRARRTTNEKLFF. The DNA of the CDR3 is TGTGCCACCAGCAGAGACAGGGCCCGAAGGACAACTAATGAAAAACTGTTTTTT.